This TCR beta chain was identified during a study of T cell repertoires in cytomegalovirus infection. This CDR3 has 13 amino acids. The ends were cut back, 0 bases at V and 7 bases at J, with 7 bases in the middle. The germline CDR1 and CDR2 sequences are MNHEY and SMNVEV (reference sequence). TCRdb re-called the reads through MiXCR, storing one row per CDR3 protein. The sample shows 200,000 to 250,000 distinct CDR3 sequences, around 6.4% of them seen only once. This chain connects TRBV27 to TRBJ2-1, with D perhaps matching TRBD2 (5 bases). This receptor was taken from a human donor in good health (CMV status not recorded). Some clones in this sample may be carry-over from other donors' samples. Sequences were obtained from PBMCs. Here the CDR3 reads CASSLSRGNEQFF. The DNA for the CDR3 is TGTGCCAGCAGTTTATCCCGGGGTAATGAGCAGTTCTTC.